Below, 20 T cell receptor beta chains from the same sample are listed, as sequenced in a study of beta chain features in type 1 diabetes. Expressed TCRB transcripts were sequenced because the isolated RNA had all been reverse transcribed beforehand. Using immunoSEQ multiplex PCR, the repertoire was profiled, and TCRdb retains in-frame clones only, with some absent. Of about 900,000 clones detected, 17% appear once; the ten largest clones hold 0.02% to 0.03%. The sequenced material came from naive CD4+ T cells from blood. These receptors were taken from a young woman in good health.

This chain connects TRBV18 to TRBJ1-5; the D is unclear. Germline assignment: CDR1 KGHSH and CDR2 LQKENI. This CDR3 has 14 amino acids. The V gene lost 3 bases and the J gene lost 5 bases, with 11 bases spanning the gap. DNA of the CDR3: TGTGCCAGCTCACCTACGCCCCAAGATCAGCCCCAGCATTTT. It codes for CASSPTPQDQPQHF.

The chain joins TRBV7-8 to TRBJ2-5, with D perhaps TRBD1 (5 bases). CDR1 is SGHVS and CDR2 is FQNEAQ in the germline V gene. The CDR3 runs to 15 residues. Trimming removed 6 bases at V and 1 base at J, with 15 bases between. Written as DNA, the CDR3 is TGTGCCAGCAGAGTCAGGGCGCCGGGCCAAGAGACCCAGTACTTC. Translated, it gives CASRVRAPGQETQYF. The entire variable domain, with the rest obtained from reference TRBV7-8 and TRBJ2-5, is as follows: GAGVSQSPRYKVAKRGQDVALRCDPISGHVSLFWYQQALGQGPEFLTYFQNEAQLDKSGLPSDRFFAERPEGSVSTLKIQRTQQEDSAVYLCASRVRAPGQETQYFGPGTRLLVL.

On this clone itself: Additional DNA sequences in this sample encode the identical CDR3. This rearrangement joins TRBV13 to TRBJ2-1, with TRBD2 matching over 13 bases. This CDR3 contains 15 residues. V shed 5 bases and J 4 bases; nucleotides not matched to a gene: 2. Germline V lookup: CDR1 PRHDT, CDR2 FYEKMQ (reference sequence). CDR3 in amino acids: CASSLGLAGYNEQFF. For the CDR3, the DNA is TGTGCCAGCAGCCTGGGACTAGCGGGATACAATGAGCAGTTCTTC. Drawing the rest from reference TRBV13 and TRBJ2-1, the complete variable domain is AAGVIQSPRHLIKEKRETATLKCYPIPRHDTVYWYQQGPGQDPQFLISFYEKMQSDKGSIPDRFSAQQFSDYHSELNMSSLELGDSALYFCASSLGLAGYNEQFFGPGTRLTVL.

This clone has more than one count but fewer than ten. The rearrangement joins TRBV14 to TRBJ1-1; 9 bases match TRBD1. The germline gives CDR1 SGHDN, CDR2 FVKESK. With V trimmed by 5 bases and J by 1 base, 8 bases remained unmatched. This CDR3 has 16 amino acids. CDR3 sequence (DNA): TGTGCCAGCAGCTTGCCGGGACAGGGCTCGAACACTGAAGCTTTCTTT. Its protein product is CASSLPGQGSNTEAFF.

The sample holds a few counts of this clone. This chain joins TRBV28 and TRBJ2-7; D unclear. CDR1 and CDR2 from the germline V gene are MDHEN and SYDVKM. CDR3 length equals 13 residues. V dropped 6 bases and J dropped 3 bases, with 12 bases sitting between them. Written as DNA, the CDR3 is TGTGCCAGCAGCCTCGATTCAGGCTACGAGCAGTACTTC. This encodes CASSLDSGYEQYF.

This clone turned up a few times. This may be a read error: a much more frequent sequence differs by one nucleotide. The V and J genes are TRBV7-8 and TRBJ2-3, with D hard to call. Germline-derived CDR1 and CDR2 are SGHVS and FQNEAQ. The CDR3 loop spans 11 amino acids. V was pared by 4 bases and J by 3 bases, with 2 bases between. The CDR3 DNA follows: TGTGCCAGCAGCTCTACAGATACGCAGTATTTT. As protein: CASSSTDTQYF.

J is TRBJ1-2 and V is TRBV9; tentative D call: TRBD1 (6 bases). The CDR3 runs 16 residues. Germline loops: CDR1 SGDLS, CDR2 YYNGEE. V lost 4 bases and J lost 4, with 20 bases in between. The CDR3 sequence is CASSPSPGAALYGYTF. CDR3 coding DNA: TGTGCCAGCAGCCCCTCACCGGGGGCGGCACTCTATGGCTACACCTTC.

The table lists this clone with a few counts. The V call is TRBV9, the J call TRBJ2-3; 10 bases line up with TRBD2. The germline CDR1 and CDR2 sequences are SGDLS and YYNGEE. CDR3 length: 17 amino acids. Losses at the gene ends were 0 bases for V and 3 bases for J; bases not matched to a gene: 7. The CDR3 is CASSVALGLALTDTQYF. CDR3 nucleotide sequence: TGTGCCAGCAGCGTAGCTCTGGGACTAGCGCTAACAGATACGCAGTATTTT.

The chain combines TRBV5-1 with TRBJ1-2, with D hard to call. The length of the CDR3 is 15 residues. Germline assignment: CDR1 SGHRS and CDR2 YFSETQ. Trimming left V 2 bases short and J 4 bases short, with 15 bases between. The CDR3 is CASSFDNPHPYGYTF. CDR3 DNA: TGCGCCAGCAGCTTTGATAATCCCCATCCCTATGGCTACACCTTC.

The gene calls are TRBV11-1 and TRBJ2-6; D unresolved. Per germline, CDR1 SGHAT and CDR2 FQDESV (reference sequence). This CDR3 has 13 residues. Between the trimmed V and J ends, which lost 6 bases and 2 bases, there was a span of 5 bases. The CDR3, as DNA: TGTGCCAGCAGATATACTGGGGCCAACGTCCTGACTTTC. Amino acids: CASRYTGANVLTF.

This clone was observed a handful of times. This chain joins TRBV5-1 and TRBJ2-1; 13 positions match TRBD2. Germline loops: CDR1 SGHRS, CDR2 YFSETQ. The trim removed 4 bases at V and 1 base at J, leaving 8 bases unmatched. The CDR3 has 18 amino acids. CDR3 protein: CASSPEGLAGQSYNEQFF. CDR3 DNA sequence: TGCGCCAGCAGCCCGGAGGGACTAGCGGGGCAATCCTACAATGAGCAGTTCTTC.

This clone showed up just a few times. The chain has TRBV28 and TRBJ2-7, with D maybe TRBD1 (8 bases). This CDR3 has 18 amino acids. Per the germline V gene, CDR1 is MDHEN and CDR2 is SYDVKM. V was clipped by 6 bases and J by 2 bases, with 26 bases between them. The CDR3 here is CASRRGGAGQGIPYEQYF. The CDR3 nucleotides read TGTGCCAGCAGGCGAGGGGGGGCCGGACAGGGTATTCCCTACGAGCAGTACTTC.

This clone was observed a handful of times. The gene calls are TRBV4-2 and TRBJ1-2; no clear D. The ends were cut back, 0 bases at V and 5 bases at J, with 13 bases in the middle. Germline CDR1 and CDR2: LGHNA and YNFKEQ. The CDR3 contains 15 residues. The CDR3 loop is CASSQDLDSGYGYTF. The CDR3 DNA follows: TGTGCCAGCAGCCAAGATTTGGATTCGGGGTATGGCTACACCTTC.

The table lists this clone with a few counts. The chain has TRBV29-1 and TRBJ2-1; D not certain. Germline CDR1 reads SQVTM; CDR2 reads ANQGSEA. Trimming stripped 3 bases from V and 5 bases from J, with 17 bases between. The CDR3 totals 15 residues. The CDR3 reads CSVDQDGGPDNEQFF. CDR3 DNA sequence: TGCAGCGTTGACCAGGACGGTGGTCCTGACAATGAGCAGTTCTTC.

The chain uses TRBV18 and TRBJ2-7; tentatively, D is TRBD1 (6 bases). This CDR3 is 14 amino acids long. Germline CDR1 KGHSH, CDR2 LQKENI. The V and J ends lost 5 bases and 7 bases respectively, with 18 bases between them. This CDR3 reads CASSGAQGRWEQYF. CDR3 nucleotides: TGTGCCAGCTCAGGCGCCCAGGGGCGTTGGGAGCAGTACTTC.

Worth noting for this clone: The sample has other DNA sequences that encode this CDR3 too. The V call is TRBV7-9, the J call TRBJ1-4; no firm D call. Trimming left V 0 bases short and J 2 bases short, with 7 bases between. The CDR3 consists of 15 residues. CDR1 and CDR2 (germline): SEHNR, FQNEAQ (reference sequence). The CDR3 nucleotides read TGTGCCAGCAGCTTAGCAGGGTCGACTAATGAAAAACTGTTTTTT. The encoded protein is CASSLAGSTNEKLFF. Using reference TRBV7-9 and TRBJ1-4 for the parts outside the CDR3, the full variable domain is DTGVSQNPRHKITKRGQNVTFRCDPISEHNRLYWYRQTLGQGPEFLTYFQNEAQLEKSRLLSDRFSAERPKGSFSTLEIQRTEQGDSAMYLCASSLAGSTNEKLFFGSGTQLSVL.

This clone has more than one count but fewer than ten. The CDR3 region is CASSGTGNYGYTF. CDR3 nucleotides: TGTGCCAGCAGTGGGACAGGGAACTATGGCTACACCTTC. The chain has TRBV6-1 and TRBJ1-2, with 8 bases fitting TRBD1. CDR1 MNHNS and CDR2 SASEGT come from the germline V gene. The V gene end was trimmed by 4 bases and the J gene end by 2 bases; junction bases not matched to a gene: 0. The CDR3 sequence is 13 residues long.

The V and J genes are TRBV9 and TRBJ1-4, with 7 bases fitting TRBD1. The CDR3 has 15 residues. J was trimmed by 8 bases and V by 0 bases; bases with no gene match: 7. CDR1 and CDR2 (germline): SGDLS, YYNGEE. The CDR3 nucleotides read TGTGCCAGCAGCGTAGGCGTCAGGGGGTGGGAAAAACTGTTTTTT. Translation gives CASSVGVRGWEKLFF.

As DNA, the CDR3 is TGTGCCAGCAGTGAAGCGGGGGGGCTTGAGCAGTTCTTC. Its translation is CASSEAGGLEQFF. This chain connects TRBV2 to TRBJ2-1; weak D call: TRBD2 (7 bases). V lost 0 bases and J lost 9, with 9 bases in between. CDR3 length: 13 amino acids. CDR1 SNHLY and CDR2 FYNNEI come from the germline V gene.

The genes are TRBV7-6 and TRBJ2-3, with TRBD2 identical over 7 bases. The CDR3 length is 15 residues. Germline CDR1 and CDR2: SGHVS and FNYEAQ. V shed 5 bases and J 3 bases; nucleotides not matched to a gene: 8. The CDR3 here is CASSLWGGRTDTQYF. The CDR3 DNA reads TGTGCCAGCAGCCTATGGGGCGGGAGAACAGATACGCAGTATTTT. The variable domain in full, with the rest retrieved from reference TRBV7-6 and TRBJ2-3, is GAGVSQSPRYKVTKRGQDVALRCDPISGHVSLYWYRQALGQGPEFLTYFNYEAQQDKSGLPNDRFSAERPEGSISTLTIQRTEQRDSAMYRCASSLWGGRTDTQYFGPGTRLTVL.